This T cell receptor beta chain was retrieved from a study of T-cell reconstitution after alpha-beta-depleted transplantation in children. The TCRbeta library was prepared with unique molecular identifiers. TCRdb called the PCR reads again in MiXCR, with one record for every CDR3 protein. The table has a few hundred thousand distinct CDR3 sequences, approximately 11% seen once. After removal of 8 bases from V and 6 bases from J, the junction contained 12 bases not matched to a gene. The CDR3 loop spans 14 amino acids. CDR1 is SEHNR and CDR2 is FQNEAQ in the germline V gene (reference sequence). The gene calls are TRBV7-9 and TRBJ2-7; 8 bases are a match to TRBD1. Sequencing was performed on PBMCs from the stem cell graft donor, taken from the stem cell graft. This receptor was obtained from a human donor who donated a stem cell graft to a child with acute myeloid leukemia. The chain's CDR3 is CASSMTGVLFEQYF. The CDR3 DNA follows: TGTGCCAGCTCCATGACAGGGGTTCTCTTCGAGCAGTACTTC.